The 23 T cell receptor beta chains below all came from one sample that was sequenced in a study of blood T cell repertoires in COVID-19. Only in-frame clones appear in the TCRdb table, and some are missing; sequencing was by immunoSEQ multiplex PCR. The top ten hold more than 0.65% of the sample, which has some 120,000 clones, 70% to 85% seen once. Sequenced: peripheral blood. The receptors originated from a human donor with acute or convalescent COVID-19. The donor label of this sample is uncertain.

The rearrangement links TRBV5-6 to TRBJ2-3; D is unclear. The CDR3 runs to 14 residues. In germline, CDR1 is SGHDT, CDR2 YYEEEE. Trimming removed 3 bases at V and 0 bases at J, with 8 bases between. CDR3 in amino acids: CASSSPRSTDTQYF. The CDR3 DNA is TGTGCCAGCAGCTCCCCGCGGAGCACAGATACGCAGTATTTT.

CDR3 in amino acids: CASSKGQIEETQYF. The CDR3 nucleotides read TGCGCCAGCAGCAAGGGACAGATTGAAGAGACCCAGTACTTC. The chain combines TRBV5-1 with TRBJ2-5; 7 nucleotides agree with TRBD1. CDR3 length: 14 amino acids. Germline V lookup: CDR1 SGHRS, CDR2 YFSETQ. V was pared by 4 bases and J by 3 bases, with 6 bases of the junction left unmatched. The full variable domain, in which reference TRBV5-1 and TRBJ2-5 provide the parts outside the CDR3, is KAGVTQTPRYLIKTRGQQVTLSCSPISGHRSVSWYQQTPGQGLQFLFEYFSETQRNKGNFPGRFSGRQFSNSRSEMNVSTLELGDSALYLCASSKGQIEETQYFGPGTRLLVL.

CDR3: CASSFSGRETQYF. CDR3 in DNA: TGTGCCAGCTCATTTAGCGGGCGAGAGACCCAGTACTTC. The chain carries TRBV18 and TRBJ2-5, with 7 bases fitting TRBD2. Germline loops: CDR1 KGHSH, CDR2 LQKENI. After removal of 5 bases from V and 4 bases from J, the junction contained 4 bases not matched to a gene. The CDR3 has 13 amino acids.

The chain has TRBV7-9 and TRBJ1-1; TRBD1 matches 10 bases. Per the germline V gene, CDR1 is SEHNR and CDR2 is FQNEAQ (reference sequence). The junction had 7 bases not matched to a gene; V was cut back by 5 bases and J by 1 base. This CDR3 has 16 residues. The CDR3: CASSLTGGNWNTEAFF. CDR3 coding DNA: TGTGCCAGCAGCCTGACAGGGGGCAATTGGAACACTGAAGCTTTCTTT.

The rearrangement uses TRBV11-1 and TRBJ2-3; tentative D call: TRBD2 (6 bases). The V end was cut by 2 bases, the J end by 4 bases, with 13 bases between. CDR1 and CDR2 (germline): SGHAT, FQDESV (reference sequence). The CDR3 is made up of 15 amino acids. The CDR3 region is CASSLSGPGADTQYF. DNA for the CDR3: TGTGCCAGCAGCTTAAGCGGGCCCGGGGCAGATACGCAGTATTTT.

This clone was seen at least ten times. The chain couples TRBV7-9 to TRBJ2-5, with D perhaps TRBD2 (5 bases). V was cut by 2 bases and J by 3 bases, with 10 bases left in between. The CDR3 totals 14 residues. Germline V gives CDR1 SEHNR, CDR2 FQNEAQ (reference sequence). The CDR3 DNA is TGTGCCAGCAGCTTAAGAACGGGGAAAGAGACCCAGTACTTC. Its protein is CASSLRTGKETQYF.

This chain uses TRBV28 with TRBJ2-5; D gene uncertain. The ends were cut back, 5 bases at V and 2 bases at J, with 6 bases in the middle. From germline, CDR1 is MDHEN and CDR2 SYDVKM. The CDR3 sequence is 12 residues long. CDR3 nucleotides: TGTGCCAGCAGTATTAAACAAGAGACCCAGTACTTC. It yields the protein CASSIKQETQYF.

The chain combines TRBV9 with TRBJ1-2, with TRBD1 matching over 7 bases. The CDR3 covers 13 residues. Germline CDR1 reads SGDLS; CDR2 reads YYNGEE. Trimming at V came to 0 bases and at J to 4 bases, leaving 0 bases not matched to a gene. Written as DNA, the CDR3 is TGTGCCAGCAGCGTAGGACAGGGCTATGGCTACACCTTC. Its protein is CASSVGQGYGYTF. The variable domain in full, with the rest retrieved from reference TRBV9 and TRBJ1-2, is DSGVTQTPKHLITATGQRVTLRCSPRSGDLSVYWYQQSLDQGLQFLIQYYNGEERAKGNILERFSAQQFPDLHSELNLSSLELGDSALYFCASSVGQGYGYTFGSGTRLTVV.

CDR3 coding DNA: TGTGCCAGCAGCGTAGGGATAGGGACTCGTGGTGAAAAACTGTTTTTT. It encodes CASSVGIGTRGEKLFF. The V gene is TRBV9, the J gene TRBJ1-4; weak D call: TRBD1 (5 bases). This CDR3 contains 16 residues. The V end lost 0 bases, the J end lost 7 bases, and 16 bases lay between the germline ends. CDR1 is SGDLS, CDR2 YYNGEE, per germline.

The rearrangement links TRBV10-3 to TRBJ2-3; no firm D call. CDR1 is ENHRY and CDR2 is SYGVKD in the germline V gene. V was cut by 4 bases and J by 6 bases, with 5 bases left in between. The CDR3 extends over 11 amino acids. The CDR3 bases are TGTGCCATCAGTGTCTCGGATACGCAGTATTTT. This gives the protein CAISVSDTQYF.

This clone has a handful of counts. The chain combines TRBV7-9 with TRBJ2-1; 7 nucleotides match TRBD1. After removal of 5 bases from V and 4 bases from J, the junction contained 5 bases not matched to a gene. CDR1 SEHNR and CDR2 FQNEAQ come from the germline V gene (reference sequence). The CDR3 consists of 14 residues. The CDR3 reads CASSPRGKYNEQFF. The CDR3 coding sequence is TGTGCCAGCAGCCCCAGGGGGAAGTACAATGAGCAGTTCTTC.

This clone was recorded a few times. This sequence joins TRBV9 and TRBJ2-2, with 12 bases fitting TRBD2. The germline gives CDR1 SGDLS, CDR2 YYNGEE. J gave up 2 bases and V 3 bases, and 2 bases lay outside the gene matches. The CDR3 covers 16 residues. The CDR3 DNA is TGTGCCAGCAGCGGGACTAGCGGGGATAACACCGGGGAGCTGTTTTTT. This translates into CASSGTSGDNTGELFF.

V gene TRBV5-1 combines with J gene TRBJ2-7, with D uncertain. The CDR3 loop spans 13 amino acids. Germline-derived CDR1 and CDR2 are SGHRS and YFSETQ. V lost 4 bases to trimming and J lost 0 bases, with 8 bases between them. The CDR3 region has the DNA TGCGCCAGCAGCCCATACACCTCCTACGAGCAGTACTTC. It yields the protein CASSPYTSYEQYF.

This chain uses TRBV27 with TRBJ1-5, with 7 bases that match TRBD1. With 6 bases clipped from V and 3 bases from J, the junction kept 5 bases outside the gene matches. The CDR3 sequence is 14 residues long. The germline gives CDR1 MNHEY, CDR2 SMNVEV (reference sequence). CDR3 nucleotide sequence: TGTGCCAGCAGGCGAGACAGGGACAATCAGCCCCAGCATTTT. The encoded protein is CASRRDRDNQPQHF.

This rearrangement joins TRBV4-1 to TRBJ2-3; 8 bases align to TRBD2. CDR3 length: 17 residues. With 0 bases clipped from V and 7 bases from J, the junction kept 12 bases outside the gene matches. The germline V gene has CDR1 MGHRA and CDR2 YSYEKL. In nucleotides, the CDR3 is TGCGCCAGCAGCCAAGAATACAGCGGGGGCGAGTTAAATACGCAGTATTTT. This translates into CASSQEYSGGELNTQYF.

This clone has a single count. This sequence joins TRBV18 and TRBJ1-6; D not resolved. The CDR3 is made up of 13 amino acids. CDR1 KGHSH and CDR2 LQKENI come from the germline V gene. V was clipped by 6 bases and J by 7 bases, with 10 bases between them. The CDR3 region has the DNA TGTGCCAGCTCGGCAGGTTGGAATTCACCCCTCCACTTT. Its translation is CASSAGWNSPLHF.

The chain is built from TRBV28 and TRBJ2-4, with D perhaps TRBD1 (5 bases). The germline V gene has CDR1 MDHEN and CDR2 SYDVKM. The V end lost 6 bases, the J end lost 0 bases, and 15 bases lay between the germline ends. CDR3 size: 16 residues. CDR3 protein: CASRLDTLKAKNIQYF. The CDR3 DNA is TGTGCCAGCAGGCTGGACACCCTTAAAGCCAAAAACATTCAGTACTTC.

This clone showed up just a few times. The CDR3 DNA reads TGCAGCGTTGAACTCTTTGAAGAGACCCAGTACTTC. Translating gives CSVELFEETQYF. The chain is built from TRBV29-1 and TRBJ2-5, with D unresolved. This CDR3 is built from 12 residues. The V end was cut by 2 bases, the J end by 3 bases, with 7 bases between. In germline, CDR1 is SQVTM, CDR2 ANQGSEA.

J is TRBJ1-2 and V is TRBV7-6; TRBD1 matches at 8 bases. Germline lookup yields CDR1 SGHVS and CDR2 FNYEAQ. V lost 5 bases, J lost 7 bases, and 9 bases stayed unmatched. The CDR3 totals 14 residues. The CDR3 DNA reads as TGTGCCAGCAGCAACTCCGGGACAGGAGGTGGCTACACCTTC. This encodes CASSNSGTGGGYTF.

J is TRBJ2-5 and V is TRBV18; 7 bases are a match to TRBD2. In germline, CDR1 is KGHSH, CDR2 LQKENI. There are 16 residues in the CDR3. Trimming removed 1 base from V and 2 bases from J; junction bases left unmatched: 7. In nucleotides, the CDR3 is TGTGCCAGCTCACCACGGGGGGGACTTCTTCAAGAGACCCAGTACTTC. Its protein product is CASSPRGGLLQETQYF.

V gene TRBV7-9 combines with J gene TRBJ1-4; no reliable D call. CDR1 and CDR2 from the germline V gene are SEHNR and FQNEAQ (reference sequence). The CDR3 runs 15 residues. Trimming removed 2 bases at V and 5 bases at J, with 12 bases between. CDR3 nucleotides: TGTGCCAGCAGCTTACATTCAGGCCCCAATGAAAAACTGTTTTTT. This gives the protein CASSLHSGPNEKLFF. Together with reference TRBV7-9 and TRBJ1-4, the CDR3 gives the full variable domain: DTGVSQNPRHKITKRGQNVTFRCDPISEHNRLYWYRQTLGQGPEFLTYFQNEAQLEKSRLLSDRFSAERPKGSFSTLEIQRTEQGDSAMYLCASSLHSGPNEKLFFGSGTQLSVL.

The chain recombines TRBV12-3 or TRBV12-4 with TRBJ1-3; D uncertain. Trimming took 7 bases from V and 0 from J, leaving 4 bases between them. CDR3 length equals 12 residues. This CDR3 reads CASTLSGNTIYF. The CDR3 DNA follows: TGTGCCAGCACTCTCTCTGGAAACACCATATATTTT.

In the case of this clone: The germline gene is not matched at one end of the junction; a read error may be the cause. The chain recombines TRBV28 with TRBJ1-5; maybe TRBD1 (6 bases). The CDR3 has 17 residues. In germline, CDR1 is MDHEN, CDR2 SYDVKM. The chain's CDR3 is CARSSPRGGRGAQPQHF. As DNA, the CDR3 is TGTGCCCGCAGTTCCCCGCGGGGGGGGAGGGGGGCTCAGCCCCAGCATTTT. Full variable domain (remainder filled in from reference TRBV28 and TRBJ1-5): DVKVTQSSRYLVKRTGEKVFLECVQDMDHENMFWYRQDPGLGLRLIYFSYDVKMKEKGDIPEGYSVSREKKERFSLILESASTNQTSMYLCARSSPRGGRGAQPQHFGDGTRLSIL.